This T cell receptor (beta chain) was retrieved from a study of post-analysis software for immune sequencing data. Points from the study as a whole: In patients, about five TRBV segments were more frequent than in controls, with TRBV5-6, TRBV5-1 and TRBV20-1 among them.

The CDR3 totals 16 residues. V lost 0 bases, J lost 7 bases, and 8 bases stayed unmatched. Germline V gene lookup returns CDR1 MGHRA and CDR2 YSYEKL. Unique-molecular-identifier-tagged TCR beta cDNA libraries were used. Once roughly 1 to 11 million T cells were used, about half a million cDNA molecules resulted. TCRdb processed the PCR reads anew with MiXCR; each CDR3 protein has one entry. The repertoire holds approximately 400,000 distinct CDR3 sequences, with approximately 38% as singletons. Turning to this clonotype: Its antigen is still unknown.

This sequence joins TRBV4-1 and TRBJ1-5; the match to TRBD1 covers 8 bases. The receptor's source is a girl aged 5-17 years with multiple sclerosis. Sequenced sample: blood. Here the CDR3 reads CASSQERTGFGQPQHF. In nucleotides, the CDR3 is TGCGCCAGCAGCCAAGAAAGGACAGGGTTCGGACAGCCCCAGCATTTT.